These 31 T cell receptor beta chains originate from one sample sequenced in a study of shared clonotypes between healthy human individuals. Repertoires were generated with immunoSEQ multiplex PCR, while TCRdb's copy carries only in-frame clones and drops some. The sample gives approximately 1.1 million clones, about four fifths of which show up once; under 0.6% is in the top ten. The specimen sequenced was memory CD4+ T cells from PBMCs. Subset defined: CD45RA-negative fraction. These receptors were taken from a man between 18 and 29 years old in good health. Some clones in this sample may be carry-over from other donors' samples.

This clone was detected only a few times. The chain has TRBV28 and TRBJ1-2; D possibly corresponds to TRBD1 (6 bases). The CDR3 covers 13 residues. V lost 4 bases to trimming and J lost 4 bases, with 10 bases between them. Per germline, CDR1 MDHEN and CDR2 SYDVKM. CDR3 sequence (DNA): TGTGCCAGCAGTTCCACAGGGCCCTATGGCTACACCTTC. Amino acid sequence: CASSSTGPYGYTF.

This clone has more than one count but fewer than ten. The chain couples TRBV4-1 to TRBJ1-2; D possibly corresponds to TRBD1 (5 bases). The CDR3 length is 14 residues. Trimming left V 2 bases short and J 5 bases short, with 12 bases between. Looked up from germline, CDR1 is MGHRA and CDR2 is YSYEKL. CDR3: CASSQRGLGYGYTF. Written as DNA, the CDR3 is TGCGCCAGCAGCCAAAGGGGCTTAGGGTATGGCTACACCTTC.

CDR3 coding DNA: TGTGCCAGCCGTCATACTAGCACAGATACGCAGTATTTT. Its protein product is CASRHTSTDTQYF. The chain carries TRBV6-1 and TRBJ2-3; D gene unclear. Per germline, CDR1 MNHNS and CDR2 SASEGT. Trimming removed 8 bases at V and 0 bases at J, with 9 bases between. The CDR3 loop spans 13 amino acids.

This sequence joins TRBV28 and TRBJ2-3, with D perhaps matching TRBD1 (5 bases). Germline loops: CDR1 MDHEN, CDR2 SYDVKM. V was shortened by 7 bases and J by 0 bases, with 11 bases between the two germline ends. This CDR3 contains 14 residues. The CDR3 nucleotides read TGTGCCAGCAACCAGGGCTCTAGCACAGATACGCAGTATTTT. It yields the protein CASNQGSSTDTQYF.

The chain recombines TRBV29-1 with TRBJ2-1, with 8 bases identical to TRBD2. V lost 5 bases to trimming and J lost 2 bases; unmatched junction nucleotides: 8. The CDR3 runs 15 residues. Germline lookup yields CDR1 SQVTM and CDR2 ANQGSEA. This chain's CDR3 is CSVLISGRAYNEQFF. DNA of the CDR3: TGCAGCGTTCTCATCAGCGGGAGAGCCTACAATGAGCAGTTCTTC.

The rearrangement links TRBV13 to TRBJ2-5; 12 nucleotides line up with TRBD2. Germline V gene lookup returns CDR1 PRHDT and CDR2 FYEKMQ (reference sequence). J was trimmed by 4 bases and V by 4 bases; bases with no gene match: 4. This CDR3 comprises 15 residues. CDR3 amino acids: CASSSGTSGRETQYF. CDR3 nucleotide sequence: TGTGCCAGCAGCTCTGGGACTAGCGGGCGAGAGACCCAGTACTTC.

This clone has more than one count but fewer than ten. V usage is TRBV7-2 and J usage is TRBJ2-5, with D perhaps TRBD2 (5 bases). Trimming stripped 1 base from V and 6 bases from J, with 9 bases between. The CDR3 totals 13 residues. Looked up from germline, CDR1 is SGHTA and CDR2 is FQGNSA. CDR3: CASSLDNGKTQYF. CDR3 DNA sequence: TGTGCCAGCAGCTTAGACAACGGGAAGACCCAGTACTTC.

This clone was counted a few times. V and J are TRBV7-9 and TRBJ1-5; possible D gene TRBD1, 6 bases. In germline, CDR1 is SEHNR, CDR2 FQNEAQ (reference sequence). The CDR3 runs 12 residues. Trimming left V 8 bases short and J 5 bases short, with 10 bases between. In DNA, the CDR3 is TGTGCCAGCGGGGGCGCCGATCAGCCCCAGCATTTT. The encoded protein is CASGGADQPQHF.

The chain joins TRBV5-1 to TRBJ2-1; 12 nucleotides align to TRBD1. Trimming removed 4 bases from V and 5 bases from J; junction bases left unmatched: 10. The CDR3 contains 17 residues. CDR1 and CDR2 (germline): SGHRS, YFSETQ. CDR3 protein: CASSVGRDRGPHNEQFF. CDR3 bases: TGCGCCAGCAGCGTCGGCCGGGACAGGGGGCCGCACAATGAGCAGTTCTTC. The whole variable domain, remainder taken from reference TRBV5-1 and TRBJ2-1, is KAGVTQTPRYLIKTRGQQVTLSCSPISGHRSVSWYQQTPGQGLQFLFEYFSETQRNKGNFPGRFSGRQFSNSRSEMNVSTLELGDSALYLCASSVGRDRGPHNEQFFGPGTRLTVL.

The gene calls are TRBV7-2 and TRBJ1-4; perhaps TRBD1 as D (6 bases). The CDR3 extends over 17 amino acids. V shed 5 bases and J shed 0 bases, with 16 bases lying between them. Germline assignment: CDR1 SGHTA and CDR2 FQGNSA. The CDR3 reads CASSAQGWGATNEKLFF. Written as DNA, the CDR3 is TGTGCCAGCAGCGCCCAGGGGTGGGGAGCAACTAATGAAAAACTGTTTTTT. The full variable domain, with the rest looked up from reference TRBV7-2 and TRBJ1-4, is GAGVSQSPSNKVTEKGKDVELRCDPISGHTALYWYRQSLGQGLEFLIYFQGNSAPDKSGLPSDRFSAERTGGSVSTLTIQRTQQEDSAVYLCASSAQGWGATNEKLFFGSGTQLSVL.

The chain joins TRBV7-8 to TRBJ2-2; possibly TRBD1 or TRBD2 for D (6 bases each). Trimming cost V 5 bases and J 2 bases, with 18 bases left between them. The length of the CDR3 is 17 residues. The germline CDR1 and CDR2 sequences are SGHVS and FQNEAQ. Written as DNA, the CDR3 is TGTGCCAGCAGCGGGGGGTCTAGGACAGCAAACACCGGGGAGCTGTTTTTT. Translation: CASSGGSRTANTGELFF. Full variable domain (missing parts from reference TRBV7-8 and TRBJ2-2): GAGVSQSPRYKVAKRGQDVALRCDPISGHVSLFWYQQALGQGPEFLTYFQNEAQLDKSGLPSDRFFAERPEGSVSTLKIQRTQQEDSAVYLCASSGGSRTANTGELFFGEGSRLTVL.

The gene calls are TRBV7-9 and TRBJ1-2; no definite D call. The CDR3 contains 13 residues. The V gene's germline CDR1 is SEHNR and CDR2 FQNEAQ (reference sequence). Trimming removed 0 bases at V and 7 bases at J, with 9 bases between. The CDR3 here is CASSLALRAGYTF. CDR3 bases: TGTGCCAGCAGCTTAGCGCTGAGGGCTGGCTACACCTTC. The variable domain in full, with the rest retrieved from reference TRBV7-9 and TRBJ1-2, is DTGVSQNPRHKITKRGQNVTFRCDPISEHNRLYWYRQTLGQGPEFLTYFQNEAQLEKSRLLSDRFSAERPKGSFSTLEIQRTEQGDSAMYLCASSLALRAGYTFGSGTRLTVV.

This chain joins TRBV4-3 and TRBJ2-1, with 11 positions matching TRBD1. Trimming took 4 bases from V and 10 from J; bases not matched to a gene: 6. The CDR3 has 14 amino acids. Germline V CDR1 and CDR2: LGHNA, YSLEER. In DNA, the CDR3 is TGCGCCAGCAGCCGTGGACAGGGGGCAGGGGAGCAGTTCTTC. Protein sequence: CASSRGQGAGEQFF.

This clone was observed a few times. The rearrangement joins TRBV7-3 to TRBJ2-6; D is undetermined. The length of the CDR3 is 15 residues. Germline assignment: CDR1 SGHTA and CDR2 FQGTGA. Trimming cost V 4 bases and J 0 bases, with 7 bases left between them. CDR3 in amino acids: CASSSLTSGANVLTF. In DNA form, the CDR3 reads TGTGCCAGCAGCTCCCTGACCTCTGGGGCCAACGTCCTGACTTTC.

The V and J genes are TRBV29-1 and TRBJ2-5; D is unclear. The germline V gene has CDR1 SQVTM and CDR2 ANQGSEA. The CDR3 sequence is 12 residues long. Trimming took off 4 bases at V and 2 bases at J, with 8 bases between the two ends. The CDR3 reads CSVAGQQETQYF. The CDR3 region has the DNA TGCAGCGTTGCGGGCCAGCAAGAGACCCAGTACTTC.

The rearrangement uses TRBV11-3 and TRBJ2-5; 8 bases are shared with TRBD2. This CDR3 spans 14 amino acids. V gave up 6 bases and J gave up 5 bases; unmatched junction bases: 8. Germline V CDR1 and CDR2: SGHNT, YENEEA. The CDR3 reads CASSTRAGDETQYF. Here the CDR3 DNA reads TGTGCCAGCAGTACAAGAGCGGGAGACGAGACCCAGTACTTC.

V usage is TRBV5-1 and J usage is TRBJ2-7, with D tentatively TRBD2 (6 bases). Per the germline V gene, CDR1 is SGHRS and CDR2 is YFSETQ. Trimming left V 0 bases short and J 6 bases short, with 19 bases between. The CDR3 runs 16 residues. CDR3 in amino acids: CASSLASGTGIGEQYF. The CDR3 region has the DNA TGCGCCAGCAGCTTGGCTTCCGGGACTGGCATAGGCGAGCAGTACTTC.

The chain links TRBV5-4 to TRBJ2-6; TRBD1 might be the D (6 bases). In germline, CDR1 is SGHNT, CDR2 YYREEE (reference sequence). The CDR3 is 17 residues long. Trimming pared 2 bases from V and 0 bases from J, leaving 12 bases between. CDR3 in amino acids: CASSLPPGHSGANVLTF. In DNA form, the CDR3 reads TGTGCCAGCAGCTTACCACCGGGACACTCTGGGGCCAACGTCCTGACTTTC.

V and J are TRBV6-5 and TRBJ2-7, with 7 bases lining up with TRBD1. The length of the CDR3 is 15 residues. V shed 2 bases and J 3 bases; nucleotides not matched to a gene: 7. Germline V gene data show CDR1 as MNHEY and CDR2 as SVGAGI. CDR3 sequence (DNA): TGTGCCAGCAGTTACCCCAGGGGGTTCATCTACGAGCAGTACTTC. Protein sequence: CASSYPRGFIYEQYF.

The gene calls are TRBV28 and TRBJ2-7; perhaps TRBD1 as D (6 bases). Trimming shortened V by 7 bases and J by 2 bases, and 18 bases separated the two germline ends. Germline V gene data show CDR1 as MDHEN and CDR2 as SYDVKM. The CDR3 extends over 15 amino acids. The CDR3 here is CASNLPGHLAYEQYF. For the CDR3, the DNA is TGTGCCAGCAACTTGCCGGGACATCTCGCCTACGAGCAGTACTTC. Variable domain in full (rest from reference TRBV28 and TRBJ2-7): DVKVTQSSRYLVKRTGEKVFLECVQDMDHENMFWYRQDPGLGLRLIYFSYDVKMKEKGDIPEGYSVSREKKERFSLILESASTNQTSMYLCASNLPGHLAYEQYFGPGTRLTVT.

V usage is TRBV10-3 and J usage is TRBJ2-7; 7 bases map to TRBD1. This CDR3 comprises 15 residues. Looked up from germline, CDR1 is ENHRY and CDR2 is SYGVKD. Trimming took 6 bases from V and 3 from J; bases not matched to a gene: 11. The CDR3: CAIRSSLGTDYEQYF. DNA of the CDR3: TGTGCCATCAGATCCTCGTTAGGGACAGACTACGAGCAGTACTTC.

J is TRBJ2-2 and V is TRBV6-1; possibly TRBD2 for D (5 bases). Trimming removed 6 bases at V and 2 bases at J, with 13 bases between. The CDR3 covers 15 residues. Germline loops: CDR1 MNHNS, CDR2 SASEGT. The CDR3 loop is CASRRHGVNTGELFF. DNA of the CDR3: TGTGCCAGCAGGAGGCACGGGGTTAACACCGGGGAGCTGTTTTTT.

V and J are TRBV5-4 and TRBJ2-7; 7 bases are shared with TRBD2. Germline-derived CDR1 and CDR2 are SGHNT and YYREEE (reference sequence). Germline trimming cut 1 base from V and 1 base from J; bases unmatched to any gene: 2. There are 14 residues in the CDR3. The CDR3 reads CASSLQAGSYEQYF. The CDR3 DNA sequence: TGTGCCAGCAGCTTGCAAGCGGGATCCTACGAGCAGTACTTC.

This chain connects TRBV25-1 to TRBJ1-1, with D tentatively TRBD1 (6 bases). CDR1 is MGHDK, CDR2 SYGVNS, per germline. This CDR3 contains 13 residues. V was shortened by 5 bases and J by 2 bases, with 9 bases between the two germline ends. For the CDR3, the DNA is TGTGCCAGCAGTTGGACAGTTAACACTGAAGCTTTCTTT. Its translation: CASSWTVNTEAFF. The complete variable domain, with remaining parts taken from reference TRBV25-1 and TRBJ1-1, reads EADIYQTPRYLVIGTGKKITLECSQTMGHDKMYWYQQDPGMELHLIHYSYGVNSTEKGDLSSESTVSRIRTEHFPLTLESARPSHTSQYLCASSWTVNTEAFFGQGTRLTVV.

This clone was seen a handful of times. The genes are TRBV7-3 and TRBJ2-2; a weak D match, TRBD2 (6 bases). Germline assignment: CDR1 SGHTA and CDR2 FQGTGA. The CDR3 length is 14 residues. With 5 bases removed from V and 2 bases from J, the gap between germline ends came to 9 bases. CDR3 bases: TGTGCCAGCAGCCCCGGACTAAACACCGGGGAGCTGTTTTTT. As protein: CASSPGLNTGELFF.

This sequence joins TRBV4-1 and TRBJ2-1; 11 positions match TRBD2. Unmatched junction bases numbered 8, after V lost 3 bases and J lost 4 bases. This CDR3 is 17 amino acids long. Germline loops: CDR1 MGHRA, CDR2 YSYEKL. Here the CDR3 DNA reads TGCGCCAGCAGCCACACACCGGGACTAGCGGCTTACAATGAGCAGTTCTTC. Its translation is CASSHTPGLAAYNEQFF.

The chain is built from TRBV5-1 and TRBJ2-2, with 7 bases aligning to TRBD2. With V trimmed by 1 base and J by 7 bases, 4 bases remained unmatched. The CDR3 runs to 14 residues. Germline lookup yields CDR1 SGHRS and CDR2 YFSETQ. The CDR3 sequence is CASSLIAGNGELFF. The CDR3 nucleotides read TGCGCCAGCAGCTTGATAGCGGGCAACGGGGAGCTGTTTTTT.

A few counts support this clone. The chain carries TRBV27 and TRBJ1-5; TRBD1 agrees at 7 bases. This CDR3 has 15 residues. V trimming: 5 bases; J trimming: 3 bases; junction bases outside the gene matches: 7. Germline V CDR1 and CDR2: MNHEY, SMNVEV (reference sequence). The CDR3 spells CASSLRQGPNQPQHF. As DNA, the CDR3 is TGTGCCAGCAGTCTCCGACAGGGACCCAATCAGCCCCAGCATTTT.

CDR3 amino acids: CASSLVRAGEETQYF. The CDR3 nucleotides are TGTGCCAGCAGCTTAGTGCGGGCCGGTGAAGAGACCCAGTACTTC. The rearrangement joins TRBV7-8 to TRBJ2-5, with a tentative D call TRBD2 (5 bases). Germline assignment: CDR1 SGHVS and CDR2 FQNEAQ. V was cut by 1 base and J by 3 bases, with 12 bases left in between. The CDR3 spans 15 residues.

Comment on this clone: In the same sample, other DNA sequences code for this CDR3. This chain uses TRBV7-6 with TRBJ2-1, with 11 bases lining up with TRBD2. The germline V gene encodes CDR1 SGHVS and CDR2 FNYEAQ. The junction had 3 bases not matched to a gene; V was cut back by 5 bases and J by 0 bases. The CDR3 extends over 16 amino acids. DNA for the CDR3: TGTGCCAGCAGCCTTAGCGGGAGGGCCTCCTACAATGAGCAGTTCTTC. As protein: CASSLSGRASYNEQFF.

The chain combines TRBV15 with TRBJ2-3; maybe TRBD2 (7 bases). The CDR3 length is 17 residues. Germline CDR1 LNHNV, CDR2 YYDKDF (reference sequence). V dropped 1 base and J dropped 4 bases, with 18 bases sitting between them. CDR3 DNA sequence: TGTGCCACCAGCAGAGCGTCGGGGGGCAATAGGGCAGATACGCAGTATTTT. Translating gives CATSRASGGNRADTQYF.